This T cell receptor (beta chain) comes out of a study of CXCR3-negative and CXCR3-positive naive CD8 T cells. Study-level information: The libraries together contributed 110 million to 150 million TRB reads, each supplying about 1.5 +/- 0.3 million.

Sorts that each held a few hundred thousand cells were run in triplicate for every CD8+ T cell subset. This CDR3 contains 14 residues. CDR1 and CDR2 from the germline V gene are SEHNR and FQNEAQ (reference sequence). Each TRB cDNA library was prepared by 5' RACE (with UMI labels). Each CDR3 protein gets one entry in TCRdb, which reprocessed the 5' RACE reads and gives no DNA. The data include approximately 90,000 distinct CDR3 sequences; the top ten clones carry approximately 0.54%. With regard to this clonotype: Its cognate antigen is unknown.

Study-wide results and caveats: The study found more hydrophobic TRB CDR3s in CXCR3-positive naive cells than in CXCR3-negative naive cells. Sequencing showed both naive subsets with comparably high diversity, and memory CD8+ cells much lower.

This TCR was sampled from a human donor in good health. Some clones in this sample may be carry-over from other donors' samples. Sequences were obtained from naive CXCR3+ CD8+ T cells from blood. As to subset: CD45RO-CCR7+CD27+CD95- naive CD8+ T cells expressing CXCR3 (TNR3+). The chain joins TRBV7-9 to TRBJ1-2. CDR3: CASGQSTVNYGYTF. The whole variable domain, remainder taken from reference TRBV7-9 and TRBJ1-2, is DTGVSQNPRHKITKRGQNVTFRCDPISEHNRLYWYRQTLGQGPEFLTYFQNEAQLEKSRLLSDRFSAERPKGSFSTLEIQRTEQGDSAMYLCASGQSTVNYGYTFGSGTRLTVV.